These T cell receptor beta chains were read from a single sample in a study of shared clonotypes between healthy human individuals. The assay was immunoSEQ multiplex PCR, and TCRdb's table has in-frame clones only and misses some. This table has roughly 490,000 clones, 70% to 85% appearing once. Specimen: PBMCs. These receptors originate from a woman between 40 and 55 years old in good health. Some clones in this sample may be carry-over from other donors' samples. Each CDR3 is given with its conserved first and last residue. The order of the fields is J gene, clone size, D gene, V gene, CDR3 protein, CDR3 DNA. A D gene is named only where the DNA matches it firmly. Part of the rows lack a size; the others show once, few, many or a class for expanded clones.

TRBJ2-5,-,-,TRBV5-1,CASSLVLGWGRSQETQYF,TGCGCCAGCAGCTTGGTTTTGGGATGGGGAAGGAGCCAAGAGACCCAGTACTTC
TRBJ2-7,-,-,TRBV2,CASSEVRQGNEQYF,TGTGCCAGCAGTGAAGTACGACAAGGGAACGAGCAGTACTTC
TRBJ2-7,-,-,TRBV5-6,CASSLGRNYEQYF,TGTGCCAGCAGCCTAGGCCGAAACTACGAGCAGTACTTC
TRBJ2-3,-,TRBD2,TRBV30,CAWSTGLVGSPF,TGTGCCTGGAGTACAGGACTAGTAGGTTCTCCTTTT
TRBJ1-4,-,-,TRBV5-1,CASSSPDMDEKLFF,TGCGCCAGCAGCTCCCCGGACATGGATGAAAAACTGTTTTTT
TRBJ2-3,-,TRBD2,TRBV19,CASSMSIAGGAADTQYF,TGTGCCAGTAGTATGTCCATAGCGGGAGGCGCGGCAGATACGCAGTATTTT
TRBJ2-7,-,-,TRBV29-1,CSVGKGSGEQYF,TGCAGCGTTGGAAAAGGGTCGGGTGAGCAGTACTTC
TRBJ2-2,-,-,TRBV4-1,CASSVQPHGELFF,TGCGCCTCCTCCGTCCAGCCCCACGGGGAGCTGTTTTTT
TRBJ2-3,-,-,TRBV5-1,CASREQGLTDTQYF,TGCGCCAGCCGGGAGCAGGGCCTTACAGATACGCAGTATTTT
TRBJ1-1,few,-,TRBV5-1,CASSSQVNTEAFF,TGCGCCAGCAGCTCACAGGTGAACACTGAAGCTTTCTTT
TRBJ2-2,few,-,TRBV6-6,CASSTGTNTGELFF,TGTGCCAGCAGTACCGGGACCAACACCGGGGAGCTGTTTTTT
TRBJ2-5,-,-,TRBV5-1,CASSLKAVQETQYF,TGCGCCAGCAGCTTGAAGGCGGTCCAAGAGACCCAGTACTTC
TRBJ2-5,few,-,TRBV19,CASSVPYSTQYF,TGTGCCAGTAGTGTCCCTTATTCGACCCAGTACTTC
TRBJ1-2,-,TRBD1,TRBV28,CASRRQGSQNGYTF,TGTGCCAGCAGACGACAGGGATCCCAAAATGGCTACACCTTC
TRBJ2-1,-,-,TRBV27,CASSSGRKEQFF,TGTGCCAGCAGTAGCGGACGTAAAGAGCAGTTCTTC
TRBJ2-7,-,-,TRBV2,CASRPGREPTYEQYF,TGTGCCAGCAGACCAGGGAGAGAACCAACCTACGAGCAGTACTTC
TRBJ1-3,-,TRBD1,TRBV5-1,CASSLGDSSGNTIYF,TGCGCCAGCAGCTTGGGGGACAGCTCTGGAAACACCATATATTTT
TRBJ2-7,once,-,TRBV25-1,CASSESPSLGEQYF,TGTGCCAGCAGTGAATCCCCTTCGCTTGGCGAGCAGTACTTC
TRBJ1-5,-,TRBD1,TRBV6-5,CASSYSTGNQPQHF,TGTGCCAGCAGTTACTCGACAGGGAATCAGCCCCAGCATTTT
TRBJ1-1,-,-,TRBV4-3,CASSQSGAHTEAFF,TGCGCCAGCAGCCAATCAGGGGCCCACACTGAAGCTTTCTTT
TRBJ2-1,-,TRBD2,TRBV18,CASSPPGSGAVEQFF,TGTGCCAGCTCACCCCCAGGGAGCGGGGCCGTTGAGCAGTTCTTC
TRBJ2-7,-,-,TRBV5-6,CASSLGPGMVVGPSHF,TGTGCCAGCAGCTTGGGCCCGGGGATGGTAGTCGGCCCTTCACACTTC
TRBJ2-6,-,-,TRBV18,CASSRIGSGANVLTF,TGTGCCAGCTCACGGATAGGGAGCGGGGCCAACGTCCTGACTTTC
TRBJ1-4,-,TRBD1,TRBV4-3,CASSPVGTGNEKLFF,TGCGCCAGCAGCCCCGTAGGGACAGGGAATGAAAAACTGTTTTTT
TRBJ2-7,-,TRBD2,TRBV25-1,CASSPRGGYEQYF,TGTGCCAGCAGTCCCCGGGGGGGGTACGAGCAGTACTTC
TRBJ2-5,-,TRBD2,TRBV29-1,CSVEDFPGTSGYQETQYF,TGCAGCGTTGAAGATTTCCCCGGGACTAGCGGCTACCAAGAGACCCAGTACTTC
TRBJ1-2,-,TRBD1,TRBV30,CAWSLTETGGYNGYTF,TGTGCCTGGAGTTTAACAGAGACAGGGGGCTATAATGGCTACACCTTC
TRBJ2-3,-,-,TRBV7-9,CASSYYTDTQYF,TGTGCCAGCAGCTACTACACAGATACGCAGTATTTT